This is a list of T cell receptor beta chains from one sample in a study of Graves' ophthalmopathy and Graves' hyperthyroidism. TCRdb reprocessed the multiplex PCR reads via MiXCR and lists one record per CDR3 protein. The sample has about 400,000 distinct CDR3 sequences; about 17% are singletons. Sequencing input: peripheral blood. Every receptor here comes from a woman in her late teens or twenties with Graves' ophthalmopathy. CDR3s include the opening cysteine and the closing phenylalanine or tryptophan. A D gene is named only where the DNA matches it firmly. Clone sizes are given selectively: once, few, many, or a class where the clone is expanded.

J,length,size,V,D,CDR3,DNA
TRBJ2-2,17,many,TRBV12-5,TRBD2,CASGFLLGGRDTGELFF,TGTGCTAGTGGTTTCCTCCTAGGCGGGAGGGACACCGGGGAGCTGTTTTTT
TRBJ2-5,12,.,TRBV30,.,CAWRDYQETQYF,TGTGCCTGGAGGGACTACCAAGAGACCCAGTACTTC
TRBJ2-7,15,many,TRBV12-3/TRBV12-4,TRBD2,CASSQGLAGSYEQYF,TGTGCCAGCAGCCAGGGACTAGCGGGCTCCTACGAGCAGTACTTC
TRBJ1-5,13,many,TRBV19,.,CASSIAPGQPQHF,TGTGCCAGTAGTATAGCCCCCGGGCAGCCCCAGCATTTT
TRBJ2-7,14,.,TRBV7-2,TRBD2,CASSLQAGDDEQYF,TGTGCCAGCAGCTTACAAGCGGGAGATGACGAGCAGTACTTC
TRBJ1-6,15,many,TRBV9,.,CASSVQGNYNSPLHF,TGTGCCAGCAGCGTCCAAGGGAACTATAATTCACCCCTCCACTTT
TRBJ2-7,11,many,TRBV12-3/TRBV12-4,.,CASSFFYEQYF,TGTGCCAGCAGTTTTTTCTACGAGCAGTACTTC
TRBJ2-4,20,many,TRBV5-1,TRBD2,CASSLAGGRLAGVLADIQYF,TGCGCCAGCAGCTTGGCCGGAGGGCGACTAGCGGGAGTTTTGGCGGACATTCAGTACTTC
TRBJ1-1,13,many,TRBV6-5,.,CASSYQVGTEAFF,TGTGCCAGCAGTTATCAGGTCGGCACTGAAGCTTTCTTT
TRBJ1-5,15,many,TRBV20-1,.,CSARDAWTLNQPQHF,TGCAGTGCTAGAGATGCATGGACTCTCAATCAGCCCCAGCATTTT
TRBJ2-7,16,many,TRBV6-5,.,CASSYSRGPIPYEQYF,TGTGCCAGCAGTTACTCGCGCGGTCCTATCCCCTACGAGCAGTACTTC
TRBJ2-7,13,many,TRBV6-5,TRBD2,CASSYSKSGEGYF,TGTGCCAGCAGTTACTCGAAAAGCGGGGAGGGGTACTTC
TRBJ2-2,19,many,TRBV19,TRBD1,CASSGDRDRGFRVTGELFF,TGTGCCAGTAGTGGGGACCGGGACAGGGGTTTCAGGGTCACCGGGGAGCTGTTTTTT
TRBJ2-2,16,many,TRBV6-2/TRBV6-3,.,CASSPEGAKNTGELFF,TGTGCCAGCAGCCCAGAGGGAGCAAAGAACACCGGGGAGCTGTTTTTT
TRBJ1-5,13,.,TRBV15,.,CATSRDYNQPQHF,TGTGCCACCAGCAGAGATTATAATCAGCCCCAGCATTTT
TRBJ1-1,17,many,TRBV7-2,TRBD1,CASSRSSTGRSFTEAFF,TGTGCCAGCAGCCGGAGCTCGACAGGGAGGAGTTTCACTGAAGCTTTCTTT
TRBJ1-6,16,many,TRBV6-1,TRBD1,CASSERRGRVNSPLHF,TGTGCCAGCAGTGAACGAAGGGGGCGCGTTAATTCACCCCTCCACTTT
TRBJ2-7,14,many,TRBV10-3,TRBD1,CAISEKGQGYEQYF,TGTGCCATCAGTGAGAAAGGACAGGGCTACGAGCAGTACTTC
TRBJ1-1,13,many,TRBV12-3/TRBV12-4,TRBD1,CASSRDSPTEAFF,TGTGCCAGCAGTCGGGACAGTCCGACTGAAGCTTTCTTT
TRBJ2-5,14,many,TRBV6-5,.,CASSRKQGTETQYF,TGTGCCAGCAGTAGGAAACAGGGAACGGAGACCCAGTACTTC
TRBJ1-2,14,many,TRBV20-1,.,CSADARTGGRGYTF,TGCAGTGCTGATGCGAGGACCGGAGGTCGTGGCTACACCTTC
TRBJ2-5,15,many,TRBV9,.,CASSGAGALQETQYF,TGTGCCAGCAGTGGGGCAGGGGCCCTTCAAGAGACCCAGTACTTC
TRBJ2-7,15,.,TRBV27,.,CASSFVRDGGNEQYF,TGTGCCAGCAGTTTTGTCCGGGACGGAGGGAACGAGCAGTACTTC
TRBJ1-6,15,many,TRBV7-8,TRBD1,CASSPTGVYNSPLHF,TGTGCCAGCAGCCCTACAGGGGTCTATAATTCACCCCTCCACTTT
TRBJ1-5,14,many,TRBV27,.,CASSFWGGHQPQHF,TGTGCCAGCAGTTTCTGGGGCGGCCATCAGCCCCAGCATTTT
TRBJ2-7,15,many,TRBV20-1,TRBD2,CSARATTSVSYEQYF,TGCAGTGCTAGAGCAACCACTAGCGTCTCGTACGAGCAGTACTTC
TRBJ2-5,16,many,TRBV5-1,.,CASSTSRQAPQVTQYF,TGCGCCAGCAGCACCTCAAGACAGGCCCCCCAGGTGACCCAGTACTTC
TRBJ1-2,13,many,TRBV30,TRBD1,CAWSLDRDYGYTF,TGTGCCTGGAGTCTGGACAGGGACTATGGCTACACCTTC
TRBJ2-7,22,many,TRBV7-1,TRBD2,CASSSLRRGGLAGGLRTYEQYF,TGTGCCAGCAGCTCGCTCCGAAGAGGGGGACTAGCGGGAGGGTTGCGCACCTACGAGCAGTACTTC
TRBJ1-1,14,many,TRBV7-3,.,CASSSGQTNTEAFF,TGTGCCAGCAGCTCCGGACAGACGAACACTGAAGCTTTCTTT
TRBJ1-6,13,many,TRBV30,TRBD1,CAWTAGGNSPLHF,TGTGCCTGGACCGCAGGGGGGAATTCACCCCTCCACTTT
TRBJ2-7,14,.,TRBV7-2,.,CASSLINGPYEQYF,TGTGCCAGCAGCTTAATTAACGGCCCCTACGAGCAGTACTTC
TRBJ2-7,17,many,TRBV7-2,TRBD2,CASSWRGGGGIAYEQYF,TGTGCCAGCAGCTGGCGGGGTGGCGGGGGGATTGCCTACGAGCAGTACTTC
TRBJ2-7,14,many,TRBV6-2/TRBV6-3,TRBD2,CASTPLAGSDEQYF,TGTGCCAGCACCCCACTAGCGGGGAGCGACGAGCAGTACTTC
TRBJ2-2,15,few,TRBV30,.,CAWSIPSANTGELFF,TGTGCCTGGAGCATACCGTCCGCGAACACCGGGGAGCTGTTTTTT
TRBJ2-7,17,many,TRBV15,.,CATSRDFFSGPSAVQYF,TGTGCCACCAGCAGAGATTTTTTCTCCGGGCCTTCGGCGGTGCAGTACTTC
TRBJ2-7,13,.,TRBV6-4,.,CARPRLADYEQYF,TGTGCCCGCCCGAGGCTAGCAGACTACGAGCAGTACTTC
TRBJ2-7,14,many,TRBV15,.,CATSRDHLAYEQYF,TGTGCCACCAGCAGAGATCATCTAGCCTACGAGCAGTACTTC
TRBJ1-1,16,many,TRBV28,.,CASSPRQMIPNTEAFF,TGTGCCAGCAGTCCCCGACAGATGATACCGAACACTGAAGCTTTCTTT
TRBJ1-2,15,many,TRBV6-2/TRBV6-3,.,CASSPFRQEHYGYTF,TGTGCCAGCAGTCCATTTAGGCAGGAGCACTATGGCTACACCTTC
TRBJ1-5,14,many,TRBV15,.,CATSRGAGNQPQHF,TGTGCCACCAGCAGAGGCGCAGGGAATCAGCCCCAGCATTTT
TRBJ1-5,12,.,TRBV20-1,.,CSARGFLQPQHF,TGCAGTGCTAGAGGATTTCTCCAGCCCCAGCATTTT
TRBJ1-2,15,many,TRBV12-3/TRBV12-4,.,CASRSPSRVGYGYTF,TGTGCCAGCAGGTCCCCTTCGCGGGTGGGCTATGGCTACACCTTC
TRBJ1-2,14,.,TRBV28,.,CASSSPAGAFSYTF,TGTGCCAGCAGTTCCCCGGCGGGGGCTTTCAGCTACACCTTC
TRBJ2-7,13,many,TRBV20-1,TRBD2,CSARAGGPTEQYF,TGCAGTGCTAGAGCGGGAGGGCCTACCGAGCAGTACTTC